This T cell receptor (beta chain) was sequenced during a study of T cells after yellow fever vaccination. This clonotype was counted many times. CDR3 length: 16 amino acids. CDR1 is LNHDA, CDR2 SQIVND, per germline (reference sequence). V lost 6 bases, J lost 0 bases, and 17 bases lay in between. TCRdb reprocessed the 5' RACE reads via MiXCR and lists one record per CDR3 protein. The repertoire holds 25,000 to 35,000 distinct CDR3 sequences, with 4% to 4.5% as singletons. This TCR was sampled from a man aged 25-45 years who received the YFV17D yellow fever vaccine. This specimen consisted of CD8+ T cells sorted from PBMCs, obtained 5 days after the yellow fever booster vaccination. The chain is built from TRBV19 and TRBJ1-1; no definite D call. The CDR3 is CASSKGLSYMNTEAFF. In nucleotides, the CDR3 is TGTGCCAGTAGCAAGGGATTGTCCTACATGAACACTGAAGCTTTCTTT.